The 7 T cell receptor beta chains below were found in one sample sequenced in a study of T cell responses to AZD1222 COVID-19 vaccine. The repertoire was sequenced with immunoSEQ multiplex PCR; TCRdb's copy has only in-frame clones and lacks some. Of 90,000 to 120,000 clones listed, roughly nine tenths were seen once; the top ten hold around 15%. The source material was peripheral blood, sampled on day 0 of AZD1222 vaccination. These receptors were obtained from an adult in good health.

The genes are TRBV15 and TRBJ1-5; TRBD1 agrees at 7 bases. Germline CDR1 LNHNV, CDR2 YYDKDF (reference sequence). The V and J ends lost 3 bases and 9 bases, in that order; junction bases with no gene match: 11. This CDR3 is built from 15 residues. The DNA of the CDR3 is TGTGCCACCAGCAGGGCGTCAGGGGGAAAGATGCCCCAGCATTTT. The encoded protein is CATSRASGGKMPQHF.

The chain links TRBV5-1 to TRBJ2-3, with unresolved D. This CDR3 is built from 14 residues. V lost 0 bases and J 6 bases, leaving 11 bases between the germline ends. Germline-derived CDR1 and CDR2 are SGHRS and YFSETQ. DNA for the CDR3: TGCGCCAGCAGCTTGGACCAAATCACGGATACGCAGTATTTT. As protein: CASSLDQITDTQYF.

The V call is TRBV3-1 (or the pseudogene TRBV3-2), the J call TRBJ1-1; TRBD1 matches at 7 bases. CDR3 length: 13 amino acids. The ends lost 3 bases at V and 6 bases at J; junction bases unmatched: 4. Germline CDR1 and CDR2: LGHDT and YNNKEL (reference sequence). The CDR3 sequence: CASSQGGGPEAFF. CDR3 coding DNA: TGTGCCAGCAGCCAGGGAGGGGGCCCTGAAGCTTTCTTT.

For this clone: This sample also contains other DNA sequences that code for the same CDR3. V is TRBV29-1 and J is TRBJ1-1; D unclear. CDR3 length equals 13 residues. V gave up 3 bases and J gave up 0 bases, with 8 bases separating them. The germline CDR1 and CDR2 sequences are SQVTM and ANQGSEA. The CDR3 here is CSVETGMNTEAFF. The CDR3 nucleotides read TGCAGCGTTGAGACCGGAATGAACACTGAAGCTTTCTTT.

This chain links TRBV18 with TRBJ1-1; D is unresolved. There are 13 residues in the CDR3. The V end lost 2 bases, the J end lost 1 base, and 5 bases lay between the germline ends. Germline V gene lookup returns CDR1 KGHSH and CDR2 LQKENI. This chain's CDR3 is CASSPNPNTEAFF. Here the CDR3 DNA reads TGTGCCAGCTCACCAAACCCGAACACTGAAGCTTTCTTT.

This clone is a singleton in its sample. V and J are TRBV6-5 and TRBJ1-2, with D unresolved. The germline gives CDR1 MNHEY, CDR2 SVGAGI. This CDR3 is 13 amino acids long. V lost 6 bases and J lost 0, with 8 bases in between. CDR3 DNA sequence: TGTGCCAGCAGACAGTGGGCTAACTATGGCTACACCTTC. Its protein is CASRQWANYGYTF.

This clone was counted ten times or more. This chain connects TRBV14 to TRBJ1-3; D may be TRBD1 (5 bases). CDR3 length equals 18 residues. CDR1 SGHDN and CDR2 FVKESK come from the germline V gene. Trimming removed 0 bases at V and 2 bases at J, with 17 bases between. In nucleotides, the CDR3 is TGTGCCAGCAGCCAAGAAGGGATCAGGCCGGGGGCTGGAAACACCATATATTTT. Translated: CASSQEGIRPGAGNTIYF. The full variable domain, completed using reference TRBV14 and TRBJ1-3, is EAGVTQFPSHSVIEKGQTVTLRCDPISGHDNLYWYRRVMGKEIKFLLHFVKESKQDESGMPNNRFLAERTGGTYSTLKVQPAELEDSGVYFCASSQEGIRPGAGNTIYFGEGSWLTVV.